This T cell receptor (beta chain) was obtained from a study of Graves' ophthalmopathy and Graves' hyperthyroidism. Across the whole study: There was a collection of peripheral blood at initial diagnosis, before any treatment. Broader study findings: It was with 70.59% sensitivity and just under 75% specificity that the model predicted ophthalmopathy progression.

CDR3 length equals 15 residues. Germline CDR1 and CDR2: SGHVS and FQNEAQ. The sequenced template was RNA, covering the TCR beta CDR3 region. First-round RT-PCR used HTBI primers; second-round multiplex PCR followed. TCRdb ran MiXCR on the multiplex PCR reads and lists one entry per CDR3 protein. The repertoire consists of more than 550,000 distinct CDR3 sequences, with under 50% occurring once and the leading ten covering more than 2.5%. For this clonotype: Its antigen remains unidentified. A junction end diverges from the germline sequence, so it may reflect a read error.

What was sequenced was peripheral blood. This clonotype originated in an adult man with Graves' ophthalmopathy. V and J are TRBV7-8 and TRBJ2-5; TRBD1 aligns across 9 bases. In DNA form, the CDR3 reads TGTGCCAACAGCTCCAGGACAGGGGCTGAAGAGACCCAGTACTTC. Its translation is CANSSRTGAEETQYF.